These 20 T cell receptor beta chains originate from one sample sequenced in a study of shared clonotypes between healthy human individuals. CD8 cells regarded as naive lacked CD45RO, were positively chosen for CCR7, and omitted terminally differentiated effector memory CD45RA+ cells. Profiled with immunoSEQ multiplex PCR; TCRdb holds only in-frame clones, not every one. Here the sample spans 1.5 million to 2.5 million clones, approximately 94% being singletons. Sequencing was carried out using naive CD8+ T cells sorted from blood. The origin of the receptors is a young man in good health.

This chain uses TRBV6-6 with TRBJ1-2, with D tentatively TRBD1 (5 bases). Per the germline V gene, CDR1 is MNHNY and CDR2 is SVGAGI (reference sequence). V lost 6 bases and J lost 4, with 15 bases in between. The CDR3 is 14 residues long. CDR3 nucleotide sequence: TGTGCCAGCAGATCATTTGACCAGGGCTATGGCTACACCTTC. Protein product: CASRSFDQGYGYTF.

Remarks on this clone: Other nucleotide sequences from this sample produce the same CDR3. The chain is built from TRBV29-1 and TRBJ2-5, with 10 bases that match TRBD1. CDR1 is SQVTM and CDR2 is ANQGSEA in the germline V gene. Losses at the gene ends were 6 bases for V and 3 bases for J; bases not matched to a gene: 4. The CDR3 covers 13 residues. CDR3 loop: CSVAGTGEETQYF. The DNA of the CDR3 is TGCAGCGTCGCCGGGACAGGGGAAGAGACCCAGTACTTC.

The V call is TRBV10-3, the J call TRBJ1-1, with D hard to call. Trimming pared 2 bases from V and 0 bases from J, leaving 7 bases between. Germline CDR1 and CDR2: ENHRY and SYGVKD. The CDR3 covers 14 residues. For the CDR3, the DNA is TGTGCCATCAGTGAGGAGCCTATGAACACTGAAGCTTTCTTT. Translation: CAISEEPMNTEAFF.

The rearrangement links TRBV7-2 to TRBJ2-7, with D perhaps TRBD1 (5 bases). The germline V and J ends were trimmed by 5 bases and 3 bases, with 17 bases remaining between them. The CDR3 totals 15 residues. In germline, CDR1 is SGHTA, CDR2 FQGNSA. DNA for the CDR3: TGTGCCAGCAGCCCCCGGGTTGGGGCTGACTACGAGCAGTACTTC. It yields the protein CASSPRVGADYEQYF. Filled out from reference TRBV7-2 and TRBJ2-7, the complete variable domain reads GAGVSQSPSNKVTEKGKDVELRCDPISGHTALYWYRQSLGQGLEFLIYFQGNSAPDKSGLPSDRFSAERTGGSVSTLTIQRTQQEDSAVYLCASSPRVGADYEQYFGPGTRLTVT.

The chain is built from TRBV11-2 and TRBJ1-2; a weak D match, TRBD1 (6 bases). Germline V gene data show CDR1 as SGHAT and CDR2 as FQNNGV. CDR3 length: 13 residues. V lost 4 bases to trimming and J lost 7 bases, with 13 bases between them. CDR3 region: CASSSLGGGGYTF. In nucleotides, the CDR3 is TGTGCCAGCAGCTCCCTTGGGGGCGGTGGCTACACCTTC.

The V gene is TRBV28, the J gene TRBJ2-1; D remains unclear. The CDR3 has 16 residues. CDR1 MDHEN and CDR2 SYDVKM come from the germline V gene. The germline V and J ends were trimmed by 2 bases and 14 bases, with 25 bases remaining between them. The CDR3 is CASSLLTPISMVLEFF. The CDR3 coding sequence is TGTGCCAGCAGTTTACTTACGCCAATTAGCATGGTCTTGGAGTTCTTC.

The chain is built from TRBV21-1 and TRBJ1-1. TRBV21-1 is a known pseudogene. This CDR3 has 15 residues. The CDR3 DNA reads as TGTGCCAGCAGCAAAAGGAAGACCCGGCGGCCTGAAGCTTTCTTT. Encoded protein: CASSKRKTRRPEAFF.

The J gene is TRBJ2-7, the V gene TRBV13; TRBD2 aligns across 11 bases. V lost 5 bases and J lost 3; bases outside the gene matches: 6. Germline CDR1 is PRHDT and CDR2 is FYEKMQ (reference sequence). CDR3 length equals 15 residues. CDR3 protein: CASSPGTSGGYEQYF. Here the CDR3 DNA reads TGTGCCAGCAGCCCGGGGACTAGCGGAGGCTACGAGCAGTACTTC.

The chain couples TRBV18 to TRBJ2-1, with a possible D match to TRBD2 (6 bases). The CDR3 totals 17 residues. V lost 1 base, J lost 0 bases, and 13 bases lay in between. The V gene's germline CDR1 is KGHSH and CDR2 LQKENI. This chain's CDR3 is CASSPLVAGSSYNEQFF. In DNA form, the CDR3 reads TGTGCCAGCTCACCACTAGTAGCCGGGAGCTCCTACAATGAGCAGTTCTTC.

The CDR3 DNA reads TGCAGCGGGTGTCTAGCGGGAGGGTATGAGCAGTTCTTC. Amino acid sequence: CSGCLAGGYEQFF. V usage is TRBV29-1 and J usage is TRBJ2-1; 12 nucleotides match TRBD2. The CDR3 runs to 13 residues. With 7 bases clipped from V and 8 bases from J, the junction kept 6 bases outside the gene matches. Germline CDR1 SQVTM, CDR2 ANQGSEA.

The chain recombines TRBV9 with TRBJ2-3; 11 nucleotides agree with TRBD2. This CDR3 is built from 16 residues. With 4 bases clipped from V and 4 bases from J, the junction kept 8 bases outside the gene matches. The germline V gene encodes CDR1 SGDLS and CDR2 YYNGEE. The CDR3 loop is CASSPTSGRVSDTQYF. CDR3 coding DNA: TGTGCCAGCAGCCCAACTAGCGGGAGAGTATCAGATACGCAGTATTTT.

This chain uses TRBV9 with TRBJ1-1, with 10 bases that match TRBD1. Unmatched junction bases numbered 13, after V lost 3 bases and J lost 8 bases. The CDR3 loop spans 16 amino acids. The germline CDR1 and CDR2 sequences are SGDLS and YYNGEE. The CDR3 here is CASSGEPMGQGPEAFF. DNA of the CDR3: TGTGCCAGCAGCGGCGAACCCATGGGACAGGGGCCAGAAGCTTTCTTT.

The rearrangement links TRBV29-1 to TRBJ1-2, with D uncertain. The V gene's germline CDR1 is SQVTM and CDR2 ANQGSEA. V lost 7 bases to trimming and J lost 6 bases, with 15 bases between them. The CDR3 extends over 12 amino acids. CDR3: CSAGRRLDGYTF. The CDR3 DNA is TGCAGCGCCGGACGGCGCCTAGATGGCTACACCTTC.

V gene TRBV14 combines with J gene TRBJ2-7; 12 bases are a match to TRBD1. The germline gives CDR1 SGHDN, CDR2 FVKESK. Trimming took 3 bases from V and 5 from J; bases not matched to a gene: 5. The CDR3 has 15 residues. The CDR3 loop is CASSQGQGAGNEQYF. CDR3 sequence (DNA): TGTGCCAGCAGCCAGGGACAGGGGGCTGGTAACGAGCAGTACTTC.

DNA for the CDR3: TGTGCCAGCAGCTTATCTTCCCGGACTGTCTCCTACAATGAGCAGTTCTTC. Amino acids: CASSLSSRTVSYNEQFF. The chain is built from TRBV13 and TRBJ2-1; possibly TRBD2 for D (5 bases). Trimming took 2 bases from V and 0 from J, leaving 14 bases between them. This CDR3 spans 17 amino acids. Germline V gene sequence: CDR1 PRHDT, CDR2 FYEKMQ (reference sequence).

This clone occurred once. J is TRBJ1-2 and V is TRBV9, with D tentatively TRBD1 (6 bases). Trimming took off 3 bases at V and 2 bases at J, with 11 bases between the two ends. The CDR3 is 14 amino acids. Germline V lookup: CDR1 SGDLS, CDR2 YYNGEE. DNA for the CDR3: TGTGCCAGCAGCGGAACAGGGATGAACTATGGCTACACCTTC. This codes for CASSGTGMNYGYTF.

V is TRBV12-5 and J is TRBJ2-3, with TRBD2 matching 12 bases. The trim removed 3 bases at V and 2 bases at J, leaving 3 bases unmatched. CDR1 LGHNT and CDR2 FRNRAP come from the germline V gene. CDR3 length: 16 residues. CDR3 coding DNA: TGTGCTAGTGGTTTCGGACTAGCGGGACCCACAGATACGCAGTATTTT. Protein sequence: CASGFGLAGPTDTQYF.

The chain combines TRBV2 with TRBJ2-2; 9 bases are shared with TRBD2. The junction had 8 bases not matched to a gene; V was cut back by 3 bases and J by 6 bases. The CDR3 is made up of 16 amino acids. Germline V gives CDR1 SNHLY, CDR2 FYNNEI. For the CDR3, the DNA is TGTGCCAGCAGTGAGCCCCTAGCGGGACCGGCCGGGGAGCTGTTTTTT. It encodes CASSEPLAGPAGELFF.

The chain employs TRBV27 and TRBJ2-5; 7 bases map to TRBD1. J gave up 5 bases and V 7 bases, and 10 bases lay outside the gene matches. The CDR3 extends over 14 amino acids. Germline lookup yields CDR1 MNHEY and CDR2 SMNVEV (reference sequence). This CDR3 reads CASTRTGAGETQYF. In DNA, the CDR3 is TGTGCCAGCACTCGAACAGGGGCAGGCGAGACCCAGTACTTC.

The rearrangement joins TRBV5-4 to TRBJ1-1; D is ambiguous. With 4 bases removed from V and 1 base from J, the gap between germline ends came to 23 bases. Germline CDR1 is SGHNT and CDR2 is YYREEE (reference sequence). This CDR3 contains 18 residues. The CDR3 here is CASSLFPFYTEENTEAFF. The CDR3 region has the DNA TGTGCCAGCAGCCTATTCCCTTTCTACACCGAAGAGAACACTGAAGCTTTCTTT. Drawing the rest from reference TRBV5-4 and TRBJ1-1, the complete variable domain is ETGVTQSPTHLIKTRGQQVTLRCSSQSGHNTVSWYQQALGQGPQFIFQYYREEENGRGNFPPRFSGLQFPNYSSELNVNALELDDSALYLCASSLFPFYTEENTEAFFGQGTRLTVV.